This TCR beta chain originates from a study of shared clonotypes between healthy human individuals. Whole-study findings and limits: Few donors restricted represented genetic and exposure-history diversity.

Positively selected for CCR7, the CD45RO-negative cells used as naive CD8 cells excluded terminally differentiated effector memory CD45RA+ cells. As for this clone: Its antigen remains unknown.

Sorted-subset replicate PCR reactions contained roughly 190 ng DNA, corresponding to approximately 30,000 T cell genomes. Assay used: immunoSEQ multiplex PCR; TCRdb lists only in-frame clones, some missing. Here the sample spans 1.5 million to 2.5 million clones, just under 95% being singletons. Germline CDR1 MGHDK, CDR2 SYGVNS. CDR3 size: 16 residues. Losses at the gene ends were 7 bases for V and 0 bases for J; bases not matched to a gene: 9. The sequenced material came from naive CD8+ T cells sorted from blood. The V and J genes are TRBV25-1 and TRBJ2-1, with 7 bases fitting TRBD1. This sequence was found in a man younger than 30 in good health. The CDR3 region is CASISPGQSSYNEQFF. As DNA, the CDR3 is TGTGCCAGCATAAGTCCGGGACAGAGCTCCTACAATGAGCAGTTCTTC.